This T cell receptor (beta chain) derives from a study of blood T cell repertoires in COVID-19. Whole-study context: Researchers got acute and convalescent COVID-19 samples from the United States, Italy and Spain. T cells, B-cell-depleted T cells, or PBMCs provided the cDNA or gDNA that served as material.

Measured with immunoSEQ multiplex PCR; TCRdb has only the in-frame clones, and not every one. The sample lists a few hundred thousand clones; about 85% were seen once. V lost 3 bases, J lost 8 bases, and 11 bases lay in between. This CDR3 region has 13 residues. CDR1 is ENHRY and CDR2 is SYGVKD in the germline V gene. Enrolled through a virtual design, the participants were between about 18 and 100 years of age and came from about two dozen US areas. Donors in Cohort 3 counted as recovered after two negative PCRs, clearance, or symptom resolution. The sequence came from a woman in her fifties or sixties who had recovered from COVID-19. The V call is TRBV10-3, the J call TRBJ2-1, with D maybe TRBD1 (5 bases). The specimen was PBMCs or T cells enriched from blood (not recorded which). Here the CDR3 reads CAISESGWDEQFF. CDR3 nucleotides: TGTGCCATCAGTGAATCAGGGTGGGATGAGCAGTTCTTC.